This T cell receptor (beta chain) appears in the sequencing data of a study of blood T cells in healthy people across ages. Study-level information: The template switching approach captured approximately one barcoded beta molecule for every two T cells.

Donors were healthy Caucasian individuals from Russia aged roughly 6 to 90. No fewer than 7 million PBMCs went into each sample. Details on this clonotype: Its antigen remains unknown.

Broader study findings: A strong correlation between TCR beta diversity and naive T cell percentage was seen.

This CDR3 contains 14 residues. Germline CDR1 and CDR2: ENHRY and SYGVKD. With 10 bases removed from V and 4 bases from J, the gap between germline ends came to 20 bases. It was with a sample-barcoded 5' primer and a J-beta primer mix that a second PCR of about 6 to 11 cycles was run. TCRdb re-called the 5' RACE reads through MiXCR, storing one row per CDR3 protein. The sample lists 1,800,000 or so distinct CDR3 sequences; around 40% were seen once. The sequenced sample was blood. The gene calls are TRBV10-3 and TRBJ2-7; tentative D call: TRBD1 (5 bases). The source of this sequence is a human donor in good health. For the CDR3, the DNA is TGTGCCACCAGGGATTCAGGGTCCCATTACGAGCAGTACTTC. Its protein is CATRDSGSHYEQYF.